The 20 T cell receptor beta chains in this list originate from one sample, sequenced in a study of T cells after yellow fever vaccination. TCRdb processed the 5' RACE reads anew with MiXCR; each CDR3 protein has one entry. The sample holds 500,000 to 650,000 distinct CDR3 sequences, 17% seen once. The sequencing here drew on PBMCs, taken around 5 days after the first yellow fever vaccination. The receptors were gathered from a man aged 18 to 35 who received the YFV17D yellow fever vaccine.

The chain links TRBV9 to TRBJ2-7; D possibly matches TRBD1 or TRBD2 (7 bases each). Germline CDR1 SGDLS, CDR2 YYNGEE. V lost 0 bases and J 4 bases, leaving 11 bases between the germline ends. The CDR3 loop spans 14 amino acids. CDR3 sequence reads: CASSVAGGEYEQYF. The CDR3 DNA reads TGTGCCAGCAGCGTAGCAGGGGGGGAGTACGAGCAGTACTTC.

This clonotype was detected only a few times. The chain couples TRBV9 to TRBJ2-2; D possibly corresponds to TRBD1 (5 bases). This CDR3 is built from 13 residues. V dropped 4 bases and J dropped 6 bases, with 10 bases sitting between them. The germline gives CDR1 SGDLS, CDR2 YYNGEE. The CDR3 DNA is TGTGCCAGCAGCTTCCAGGGCGCCGGGGAGCTGTTTTTT. It is translated as CASSFQGAGELFF.

This clonotype occurred a few times. The chain combines TRBV7-2 with TRBJ2-3; a weak D match, TRBD1 (6 bases). Looked up from germline, CDR1 is SGHTA and CDR2 is FQGNSA. The V gene lost 8 bases and the J gene lost 5 bases, with 14 bases spanning the gap. This CDR3 spans 13 amino acids. The CDR3 reads CASCQGPIDTQYF. CDR3 DNA sequence: TGTGCCAGCTGTCAGGGGCCTATAGATACGCAGTATTTT.

This clonotype came up a few times. The J gene is TRBJ2-3, the V gene TRBV4-1; no firm D call. V lost 0 bases to trimming and J lost 4 bases, with 11 bases between them. There are 15 residues in the CDR3. CDR1 is MGHRA, CDR2 YSYEKL, per germline. The CDR3 loop is CASSQDPRSADTQYF. The CDR3 bases are TGCGCCAGCAGCCAAGATCCTAGGAGTGCAGATACGCAGTATTTT.

This clonotype has only a few counts. The J gene is TRBJ2-6, the V gene TRBV5-1; 8 bases are shared with TRBD1. CDR3 length: 17 amino acids. Trimming took 0 bases from V and 7 from J; bases not matched to a gene: 9. Per the germline V gene, CDR1 is SGHRS and CDR2 is YFSETQ. The chain's CDR3 is CASSLGHRGKAANVLTF. CDR3 in DNA: TGCGCCAGCAGCTTGGGCCACAGGGGGAAAGCAGCCAACGTCCTGACTTTC.

This chain connects TRBV5-1 to TRBJ1-1; D is perhaps TRBD1 (5 bases). The CDR3 consists of 14 residues. V was cut by 0 bases and J by 4 bases, with 10 bases left in between. Germline lookup yields CDR1 SGHRS and CDR2 YFSETQ. The chain's CDR3 is CASSLVSGGTEAFF. CDR3 nucleotide sequence: TGCGCCAGCAGCTTGGTCTCGGGGGGCACTGAAGCTTTCTTT. The full variable domain, completed using reference TRBV5-1 and TRBJ1-1, is KAGVTQTPRYLIKTRGQQVTLSCSPISGHRSVSWYQQTPGQGLQFLFEYFSETQRNKGNFPGRFSGRQFSNSRSEMNVSTLELGDSALYLCASSLVSGGTEAFFGQGTRLTVV.

The chain is built from TRBV7-2 and TRBJ2-5; TRBD1 aligns across 7 bases. V dropped 3 bases and J dropped 0; count of bases not matched to a gene: 4. This CDR3 has 15 amino acids. CDR1 and CDR2 (germline): SGHTA, FQGNSA. In DNA, the CDR3 is TGTGCCAGCAGCTTCCAGAGGGGGCACCAAGAGACCCAGTACTTC. It is translated as CASSFQRGHQETQYF.

The chain carries TRBV5-4 and TRBJ2-3; 13 bases fit TRBD2. J gave up 3 bases and V 4 bases, and 8 bases lay outside the gene matches. Germline values: CDR1 SGHNT, CDR2 YYREEE (reference sequence). The CDR3 sequence is 17 residues long. The CDR3 is CASSGMTSGGTTDTQYF. The CDR3 DNA is TGTGCCAGCAGCGGCATGACTAGCGGGGGGACAACAGATACGCAGTATTTT.

The chain joins TRBV6-4 to TRBJ1-2; D perhaps matches TRBD1 (5 bases). The CDR3 loop spans 13 amino acids. Germline lookup yields CDR1 MRHNA and CDR2 SNTAGT. V lost 2 bases to trimming and J lost 3 bases, with 7 bases between them. CDR3 bases: TGTGCCAGCAGTGACGGACATGACTATGGCTACACCTTC. Translation: CASSDGHDYGYTF.

V gene TRBV7-2 combines with J gene TRBJ1-3, with a possible D match to TRBD1 (6 bases). The germline gives CDR1 SGHTA, CDR2 FQGNSA. The CDR3 loop spans 17 amino acids. V lost 1 base, J lost 4 bases, and 17 bases lay in between. CDR3 region: CASSLVVGGGQGNTIYF. In DNA, the CDR3 is TGTGCCAGCAGCTTAGTCGTCGGAGGGGGGCAAGGAAACACCATATATTTT.

The chain carries TRBV11-2 and TRBJ1-6; D call uncertain. V was cut by 1 base and J by 10 bases, with 14 bases left in between. Germline loops: CDR1 SGHAT, CDR2 FQNNGV. The CDR3 extends over 15 amino acids. CDR3 nucleotides: TGTGCCAGCAGCTTAGGACCGTCGGGCGGCTCACCCCTCCACTTT. It specifies CASSLGPSGGSPLHF. Using reference TRBV11-2 and TRBJ1-6 for the parts outside the CDR3, the full variable domain is EAGVAQSPRYKIIEKRQSVAFWCNPISGHATLYWYQQILGQGPKLLIQFQNNGVVDDSQLPKDRFSAERLKGVDSTLKIQPAKLEDSAVYLCASSLGPSGGSPLHFGNGTRLTVT.

The chain joins TRBV6-1 to TRBJ2-2; the D gene is possibly TRBD2 (6 bases). Trimming removed 8 bases from V and 5 bases from J, with 12 bases in between. The germline V gene encodes CDR1 MNHNS and CDR2 SASEGT. The CDR3 spans 13 residues. CDR3 sequence reads: CASLRDWTGELFF. DNA of the CDR3: TGTGCCAGCCTCAGGGACTGGACCGGGGAGCTGTTTTTT.

CDR3 sequence: CASSSARQGSSNQPQHF. Written as DNA, the CDR3 is TGTGCCAGCAGTTCCGCACGTCAGGGCTCGAGCAATCAGCCCCAGCATTTT. The rearrangement uses TRBV12-3 or TRBV12-4 and TRBJ1-5; perhaps TRBD1 as D (5 bases). The CDR3 has 17 residues. The germline V and J ends were trimmed by 4 bases and 1 base, with 17 bases remaining between them.

Only a few counts were recorded for this clonotype. This chain joins TRBV20-1 and TRBJ2-1, with D unclear. This CDR3 is 13 amino acids long. Trimming pared 3 bases from V and 5 bases from J, leaving 11 bases between. Germline V gene data show CDR1 as DFQATT and CDR2 as SNEGSKA (reference sequence). CDR3 in amino acids: CSASRPVNNEQFF. The CDR3 DNA reads as TGCAGTGCTAGCCGACCCGTGAACAATGAGCAGTTCTTC.

The V and J genes are TRBV5-5 and TRBJ2-7; D perhaps matches TRBD1 (5 bases). The length of the CDR3 is 14 residues. CDR1 is SGHKS, CDR2 YYEKEE, per germline (reference sequence). The V and J ends lost 1 base and 2 bases respectively, with 10 bases between them. CDR3: CASSLTGRAYEQYV. DNA for the CDR3: TGTGCCAGCAGCTTGACAGGACGAGCCTACGAGCAGTACGTC.

DNA of the CDR3: TGCAGTGCTAGGTTGTTCCTGAGCAGGTTTTCCTACAATGAGCAGTTCTTC. Amino acid sequence: CSARLFLSRFSYNEQFF. The chain combines TRBV20-1 with TRBJ2-1; the D is unclear. In germline, CDR1 is DFQATT, CDR2 SNEGSKA (reference sequence). Between the trimmed V and J ends, which lost 3 bases and 1 base, there was a span of 19 bases. This CDR3 has 17 residues.

The sample holds a few counts of this clonotype. This rearrangement joins TRBV7-3 to TRBJ2-2; D may be TRBD1 or TRBD2 (5 bases each). The CDR3 has 16 residues. The V end lost 0 bases, the J end lost 7 bases, and 15 bases lay between the germline ends. Germline CDR1 SGHTA, CDR2 FQGTGA. CDR3 region: CASSLTGEGLSGELFF. CDR3 nucleotides: TGTGCCAGCAGCTTAACGGGCGAGGGGCTTAGCGGGGAGCTGTTTTTT. Drawing the rest from reference TRBV7-3 and TRBJ2-2, the complete variable domain is GAGVSQTPSNKVTEKGKYVELRCDPISGHTALYWYRQSLGQGPEFLIYFQGTGAADDSGLPNDRFFAVRPEGSVSTLKIQRTERGDSAVYLCASSLTGEGLSGELFFGEGSRLTVL.

There are a few counts of this clonotype. In nucleotides, the CDR3 is TGCAGTGCTAGATCCAGAGGACGGGGGGCTAACTATGGCTACACCTTC. Protein product: CSARSRGRGANYGYTF. V is TRBV20-1 and J is TRBJ1-2; TRBD1 is a possible D gene (5 bases). The germline CDR1 and CDR2 sequences are DFQATT and SNEGSKA (reference sequence). V lost 2 bases, J lost 0 bases, and 16 bases lay in between. This CDR3 has 16 amino acids.

This clonotype was observed a few times. CDR3 nucleotides: TGCGCCAGCAGCGGGGCCCCGGGACAGACTATGTCGGGCTACACCTTC. Its translation is CASSGAPGQTMSGYTF. The chain is built from TRBV5-1 and TRBJ1-2; 7 nucleotides align to TRBD1. J lost 8 bases, V lost 4 bases, and 17 bases had no gene match. This CDR3 has 16 amino acids. Germline V CDR1 and CDR2: SGHRS, YFSETQ.

The table lists this clonotype with a few counts. DNA of the CDR3: TGTGCTAGTGGTCGAAGGACCGGGTTATCCACGAACACCGGGGAGCTGTTTTTT. Its translation: CASGRRTGLSTNTGELFF. The chain combines TRBV12-5 with TRBJ2-2; D uncertain. This CDR3 region has 18 residues. Trimming left V 5 bases short and J 0 bases short, with 19 bases between. In germline, CDR1 is LGHNT, CDR2 FRNRAP.